This is a list of T cell receptor beta chains from one sample in a study of T cell responses to AZD1222 COVID-19 vaccine. The assay was immunoSEQ multiplex PCR, and TCRdb's table has in-frame clones only and misses some. This table holds around 150,000 clones, around 90% found once. The sample in question was peripheral blood, obtained on day 0 of AZD1222 vaccination. The receptors derive from an adult in good health. CDR3s include the opening cysteine and the closing phenylalanine or tryptophan. A D gene is named only where the DNA matches it firmly. The size field is filled for only some rows; it gives once, few, many or a size class.

v_call	clone_size	d_call	j_call	cdr3_aa	cdr3_nt
TRBV9	NA	NA	TRBJ2-2	CASSVEAAGELFF	TGTGCCAGCAGCGTAGAGGCAGCCGGGGAGCTGTTTTTT
TRBV3-1/TRBV3-2	NA	NA	TRBJ2-7	CASSQRNTYEQYF	TGTGCCAGCAGCCAAAGAAATACGTACGAGCAGTACTTC
TRBV18	NA	TRBD1	TRBJ2-1	CASSPSGGSYNEQFF	TGTGCCAGCTCACCCTCAGGGGGCTCCTACAATGAGCAGTTCTTC
TRBV28	NA	NA	TRBJ1-3	CASSFMAGNTIYF	TGTGCCAGCAGTTTCATGGCTGGAAACACCATATATTTT
TRBV5-5	NA	NA	TRBJ2-2	CASSWPLTGGNTGELFF	TGTGCCAGCAGCTGGCCCCTGACAGGAGGGAACACCGGGGAGCTGTTTTTT
TRBV20-1	NA	NA	TRBJ1-1	CSAKNSGAFF	TGCAGTGCTAAAAACAGTGGCGCTTTCTTT
TRBV15	NA	TRBD1	TRBJ1-5	CATSRDRGGVGNQPQHF	TGTGCCACCAGCAGAGATCGAGGGGGCGTTGGCAATCAGCCCCAGCATTTT
TRBV27	NA	NA	TRBJ2-1	CASSLGGPVRNEQFF	TGTGCCAGCAGTTTAGGAGGCCCCGTACGGAATGAGCAGTTCTTC
TRBV5-5	NA	TRBD1	TRBJ1-5	CASSEATGWNQPQHF	TGTGCCAGCAGTGAAGCGACAGGGTGGAATCAGCCCCAGCATTTT
TRBV24-1	NA	NA	TRBJ1-1	CATSPDGLNTEAFF	TGTGCCACCAGCCCCGACGGATTGAACACTGAAGCTTTCTTT
TRBV29-1	NA	NA	TRBJ1-6	CSVRGGSEYNSPLHF	TGCAGCGTTCGGGGGGGCTCTGAATATAATTCACCCCTCCACTTT
TRBV6-5	once	NA	TRBJ2-7	CASRRDTDEQYF	TGTGCCAGCAGAAGGGACACGGACGAGCAGTACTTC
TRBV27	NA	TRBD2	TRBJ2-1	CASSLQAGGKDEQFF	TGTGCCAGCAGTTTACAAGCGGGAGGCAAAGATGAGCAGTTCTTC
TRBV27	NA	NA	TRBJ2-3	CASSQGWGKDTDTQYF	TGTGCCAGCTCCCAGGGATGGGGGAAGGACACAGATACGCAGTATTTT
TRBV10-3	NA	TRBD1	TRBJ1-4	CAISDRDRVGQREKLFF	TGTGCCATCAGTGACCGGGACAGGGTGGGACAAAGAGAAAAACTGTTTTTT
TRBV6-5	once	TRBD1	TRBJ1-2	CASSPGQGGYTF	TGTGCCAGCAGTCCGGGACAGGGGGGCTACACCTTC
TRBV28	NA	NA	TRBJ1-3	CASSLSDSGNTIYF	TGTGCCAGCAGTTTATCTGACTCTGGAAACACCATATATTTT
TRBV27	NA	NA	TRBJ1-2	CASSSGGGTANYGYTF	TGTGCCAGCAGTTCGGGGGGAGGGACGGCTAACTATGGCTACACCTTC
TRBV7-2	once	NA	TRBJ1-2	CASTLFPQGIDGYTF	TGTGCCAGCACCCTTTTTCCCCAGGGAATTGATGGCTACACCTTC
TRBV4-1	once	NA	TRBJ1-2	CASSQVSERNYGYTF	TGCGCCAGCAGCCAAGTATCCGAAAGGAACTATGGCTACACCTTC
TRBV4-1	few	TRBD1	TRBJ1-2	CASSQDYPGQGYGYTF	TGCGCCAGCAGCCAAGATTACCCTGGACAGGGATATGGCTACACCTTC
TRBV18	NA	NA	TRBJ2-7	CASSPLDSLYEQYF	TGTGCCAGCTCACCACTGGACTCCCTTTACGAGCAGTACTTC
TRBV30	NA	NA	TRBJ1-2	CAWKVQRPNYGYTF	TGTGCCTGGAAAGTACAGCGACCTAACTATGGCTACACCTTC
TRBV18	NA	NA	TRBJ2-7	CASSPSEQYF	TGTGCCAGCTCACCAAGCGAGCAGTACTTC
TRBV9	NA	NA	TRBJ1-4	CASSARLPRGGREKLFF	TGTGCCAGCAGCGCCCGACTACCCCGGGGCGGCCGTGAAAAACTGTTTTTT
TRBV6-5	NA	TRBD1	TRBJ1-1	CATKGGTGGFF	TGTGCCACCAAGGGGGGGACAGGGGGTTTCTTT
TRBV7-8	once	NA	TRBJ1-3	CASSLTWLSGNTIYF	TGTGCCAGCAGCTTAACTTGGCTCTCTGGAAACACCATATATTTT
TRBV7-9	NA	NA	TRBJ2-3	CASSWTDTQYF	TGTGCCAGCAGCTGGACGGATACGCAGTATTTT
TRBV11-2	NA	NA	TRBJ2-1	CASSRQANPGRYNEQFF	TGTGCCAGCAGCAGACAAGCAAATCCGGGTAGATACAATGAGCAGTTCTTC
TRBV28	NA	TRBD1	TRBJ1-5	CASKVGQGSNQPQHF	TGTGCCAGCAAAGTGGGACAGGGGTCCAATCAGCCCCAGCATTTT
TRBV7-6	NA	TRBD1	TRBJ1-2	CASSWGQAANYGYTF	TGTGCCAGCAGCTGGGGACAGGCAGCTAACTATGGCTACACCTTC
TRBV5-1	NA	NA	TRBJ2-7	CASTLGGKLSYEQYF	TGCGCCAGCACCCTTGGGGGAAAACTCTCCTACGAGCAGTACTTC
TRBV28	NA	NA	TRBJ1-1	CASSLFQELNTEAFF	TGTGCCAGCAGTTTATTTCAGGAGCTTAACACTGAAGCTTTCTTT
TRBV27	NA	TRBD1	TRBJ2-1	CASSSQGQGDNEQFF	TGTGCCAGCAGTTCACAGGGGCAGGGGGACAATGAGCAGTTCTTC
TRBV29-1	NA	TRBD1	TRBJ1-1	CSAIQGRRDTEAFF	TGCAGCGCTATACAGGGGAGAAGGGACACTGAAGCTTTCTTT
TRBV5-1	NA	NA	TRBJ1-1	CASSLALMNTEAFF	TGCGCCAGCAGCTTGGCCTTAATGAACACTGAAGCTTTCTTT
TRBV4-2	NA	NA	TRBJ1-1	CASSQDESEAFF	TGTGCCAGCAGCCAAGATGAGTCTGAAGCTTTCTTT
TRBV6-6	once	NA	TRBJ1-4	CASSSVPFPNEKLFF	TGTGCCAGCAGTTCCGTACCCTTCCCAAATGAAAAACTGTTTTTT
TRBV29-1	NA	NA	TRBJ1-5	CSVEGDNQPQHF	TGCAGCGTTGAAGGAGACAATCAGCCCCAGCATTTT
TRBV2	NA	NA	TRBJ1-2	CASSERTYLYGYTF	TGTGCCAGCAGTGAAAGGACGTACCTCTATGGCTACACCTTC
TRBV9	NA	NA	TRBJ2-5	CASSVGDQETQYF	TGTGCCAGCAGCGTAGGTGACCAAGAGACCCAGTACTTC
TRBV25-1	NA	NA	TRBJ1-2	CASSGVGGPQGYTF	TGTGCCAGCAGTGGGGTTGGAGGCCCTCAGGGCTACACCTTC
TRBV2	NA	NA	TRBJ2-5	CASSAFEGETQYF	TGTGCCAGCAGTGCATTCGAGGGAGAGACCCAGTACTTC
TRBV28	NA	NA	TRBJ1-2	CASRPRAGPNYGYTF	TGTGCCAGCCGCCCAAGGGCGGGACCTAACTATGGCTACACCTTC
TRBV4-3	NA	NA	TRBJ1-6	CASSQVVSPPLHF	TGCGCCAGCAGCCAAGTGGTCAGTCCGCCCCTCCACTTT
TRBV28	NA	TRBD2	TRBJ2-3	CASSVSTSGRTDTQYF	TGTGCCAGCAGTGTTTCGACTAGCGGGAGGACAGATACGCAGTATTTT
TRBV27	NA	NA	TRBJ2-3	CASRIQPTADTQYF	TGTGCCAGCAGAATCCAGCCAACCGCAGATACGCAGTATTTT
TRBV5-1	NA	NA	TRBJ2-2	CASKRGSEDTGELFF	TGCGCCAGCAAACGGGGGTCGGAGGACACCGGGGAGCTGTTTTTT
TRBV2	few	TRBD1	TRBJ1-4	CASSPQGATLFF	TGTGCCAGCAGCCCACAGGGGGCAACACTGTTTTTT
TRBV30	NA	TRBD1	TRBJ1-4	CAWSAGTGGKRLFF	TGTGCCTGGAGTGCCGGGACAGGGGGAAAGCGACTGTTTTTT
TRBV19	NA	NA	TRBJ1-2	CASREPGRAAVHYGYTF	TGTGCCAGTAGGGAACCGGGACGGGCGGCAGTACACTATGGCTACACCTTC
TRBV19	NA	TRBD1	TRBJ2-2	CASSIDRVNTGELFF	TGTGCCAGTAGTATCGACAGGGTGAACACCGGGGAGCTGTTTTTT
TRBV5-1	NA	TRBD2	TRBJ2-1	CASSSGLAGGPSYNEQFF	TGCGCCAGCAGCTCCGGACTAGCGGGAGGGCCCTCCTACAATGAGCAGTTCTTC
TRBV27	NA	TRBD1	TRBJ2-2	CASSHSRDRGSGELFF	TGTGCCAGCAGTCACAGCCGGGACAGAGGTTCCGGGGAGCTGTTTTTT